This T cell receptor beta chain was profiled in a study of blood T cell repertoires in COVID-19. Study information: The samples span acute and convalescent COVID-19 from the United States, Italy and Spain.

There are a few counts of this clone. The CDR3 is made up of 15 amino acids. Germline CDR1 is SGHVS and CDR2 is FNYEAQ. V gave up 5 bases and J gave up 8 bases; unmatched junction bases: 7. Original handling: Using reference gene primer amplification, nucleated cell counts were estimated. Sequenced by immunoSEQ multiplex PCR; TCRdb stores in-frame clones only, minus some. V, J and clone size are taken as reported in that table, and D and trimming were inferred from the DNA itself. Found here are about 290,000 clones, around 90% of them singletons; the top ten hold around 1.7%. Sequenced: PBMCs or T cells enriched from blood (not recorded which). The chain links TRBV7-6 to TRBJ1-6; 9 bases line up with TRBD1. The receptor was derived from a woman aged 40 to 50 who had recovered from COVID-19. In DNA, the CDR3 is TGTGCCAGCAGCCGCGGGACAGGGCTCTATTCACCCCTCCACTTT. This gives the protein CASSRGTGLYSPLHF.